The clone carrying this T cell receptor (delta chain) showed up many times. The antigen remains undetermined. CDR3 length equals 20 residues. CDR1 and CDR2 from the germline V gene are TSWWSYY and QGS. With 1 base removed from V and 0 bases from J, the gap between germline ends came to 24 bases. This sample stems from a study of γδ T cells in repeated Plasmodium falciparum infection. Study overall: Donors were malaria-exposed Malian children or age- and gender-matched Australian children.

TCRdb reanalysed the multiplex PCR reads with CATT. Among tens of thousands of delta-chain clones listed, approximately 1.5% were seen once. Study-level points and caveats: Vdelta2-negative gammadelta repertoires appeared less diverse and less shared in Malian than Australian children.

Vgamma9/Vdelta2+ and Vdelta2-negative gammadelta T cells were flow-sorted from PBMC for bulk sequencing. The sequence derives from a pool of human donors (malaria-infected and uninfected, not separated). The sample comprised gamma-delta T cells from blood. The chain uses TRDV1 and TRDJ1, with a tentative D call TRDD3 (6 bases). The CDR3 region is CALGEPLLIRGGAYTDKLIF. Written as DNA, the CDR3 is TGTGCTCTTGGGGAACCTCTGTTAATACGAGGGGGAGCGTACACCGATAAACTCATCTTT.